This entry lists 21 T cell receptor beta chains sequenced from one sample in a study. TCRdb independently ran MiXCR on the 5' RACE reads; one entry per CDR3 protein. This sample has 60,000 to 65,000 distinct CDR3 sequences, with more than 25% found just once. The sample comprised tumor-infiltrating naive CD4+ T cells sorted from the breast tumor. Sample subset: naive CD4+ T cells, CD4+CD45RA+CD25-. The origin of the receptors is a female donor with breast cancer.

The rearrangement uses TRBV20-1 and TRBJ2-3, with 8 bases fitting TRBD2. This CDR3 has 15 amino acids. V shed 6 bases and J 1 base; nucleotides not matched to a gene: 9. Looked up from germline, CDR1 is DFQATT and CDR2 is SNEGSKA (reference sequence). This chain's CDR3 is CSAPREGFRTDTQYF. The CDR3 DNA sequence: TGCAGTGCGCCCCGGGAGGGTTTCCGCACAGATACGCAGTATTTT.

The chain uses TRBV6-1 and TRBJ2-7; 10 bases match TRBD2. Looked up from germline, CDR1 is MNHNS and CDR2 is SASEGT. J was trimmed by 7 bases and V by 6 bases; bases with no gene match: 12. The CDR3 runs 15 residues. CDR3 bases: TGTGCCAGCAGGGGTTTCGGGCTAGCGGGAGTTGAGCAGTACTTC. It translates to CASRGFGLAGVEQYF.

Many counts were recorded for this clonotype. V gene TRBV7-2 combines with J gene TRBJ1-1, with D uncertain. Germline-derived CDR1 and CDR2 are SGHTA and FQGNSA. The V gene lost 2 bases and the J gene lost 10 bases, with 14 bases spanning the gap. The CDR3 is 13 residues long. The CDR3 sequence: CASSLSSGISAFF. The CDR3 region has the DNA TGTGCCAGCAGCTTATCGTCCGGGATATCAGCTTTCTTT.

Concerning this clonotype itself: A read error is likely, as this CDR3 ends without the conserved phenylalanine or tryptophan. V and J are TRBV4-2 and TRBJ1-1; D is perhaps TRBD1 (6 bases). Trimming took off 4 bases at V and 4 bases at J, with 22 bases between the two ends. CDR3 length: 17 amino acids. From germline, CDR1 is LGHNA and CDR2 YNFKEQ. The CDR3 loop reads CASSRVSGLEGGTEAFL. CDR3 in DNA: TGTGCCAGCAGCCGAGTGTCCGGACTTGAGGGGGGCACTGAAGCTTTCCTT.

The chain is built from TRBV5-1 and TRBJ2-1, with no clear D. The V end was cut by 5 bases, the J end by 4 bases, with 10 bases between. This CDR3 region has 13 residues. The germline V gene encodes CDR1 SGHRS and CDR2 YFSETQ. The CDR3 bases are TGCGCCAGCAGTTTCCCCGATTACAATGAGCAGTTCTTC. This codes for CASSFPDYNEQFF.

The rearrangement links TRBV5-1 to TRBJ2-1; 7 positions match TRBD1. The CDR3 loop spans 14 amino acids. The trim removed 0 bases at V and 8 bases at J, leaving 5 bases unmatched. Germline V gene lookup returns CDR1 SGHRS and CDR2 YFSETQ. CDR3 residues: CASSLGQGFDEQFF. CDR3 nucleotide sequence: TGCGCCAGCAGCTTGGGACAGGGTTTCGATGAGCAGTTCTTC.

The chain recombines TRBV29-1 with TRBJ2-2, with a tentative D call TRBD2 (5 bases). The CDR3 consists of 11 residues. V was clipped by 5 bases and J by 6 bases, with 7 bases between them. In germline, CDR1 is SQVTM, CDR2 ANQGSEA. As DNA, the CDR3 is TGCAGCGTTCGGGGAGCCGGGGAGCTGTTTTTT. This codes for CSVRGAGELFF.

This clonotype was found many times. The chain combines TRBV7-2 with TRBJ2-1; 15 bases match TRBD2. V trimming: 5 bases; J trimming: 9 bases; junction bases outside the gene matches: 5. This CDR3 region has 15 residues. Germline CDR1 SGHTA, CDR2 FQGNSA. CDR3: CASSGLAGGPGEQFF. The CDR3 DNA is TGTGCCAGCAGCGGACTAGCGGGGGGGCCTGGTGAGCAGTTCTTC. Using reference TRBV7-2 and TRBJ2-1 for the parts outside the CDR3, the full variable domain is GAGVSQSPSNKVTEKGKDVELRCDPISGHTALYWYRQSLGQGLEFLIYFQGNSAPDKSGLPSDRFSAERTGGSVSTLTIQRTQQEDSAVYLCASSGLAGGPGEQFFGPGTRLTVL.

The rearrangement joins TRBV27 to TRBJ2-3; 7 bases map to TRBD2. Trimming at V came to 3 bases and at J to 0 bases, leaving 15 bases not matched to a gene. This CDR3 is 19 amino acids long. Germline CDR1 MNHEY, CDR2 SMNVEV (reference sequence). CDR3 coding DNA: TGTGCCAGCAGTTTTGGACTAGAGCTGGGGTACGCTAGCACAGATACGCAGTATTTT. This codes for CASSFGLELGYASTDTQYF.

The CDR3 reads CASSQDLRNTNTEAFF. The CDR3 DNA reads TGTGCCAGCAGCCAAGATCTCCGGAACACCAACACTGAAGCTTTCTTT. The chain joins TRBV3-1 to TRBJ1-1; D unresolved. Germline CDR1 LGHDT, CDR2 YNNKEL (reference sequence). Trimming took off 0 bases at V and 2 bases at J, with 13 bases between the two ends. The CDR3 totals 16 residues.

The V gene is TRBV20-1, the J gene TRBJ2-7, with a possible D match to TRBD2 (5 bases). V lost 7 bases, J lost 3 bases, and 10 bases lay in between. Germline V gives CDR1 DFQATT, CDR2 SNEGSKA (reference sequence). This CDR3 region has 11 residues. For the CDR3, the DNA is TGCAGTGTTCGGGGATACTACGAGCAGTACTTC. It translates to CSVRGYYEQYF.

DNA for the CDR3: TGTGCCAGCAGCTTAAAAGCGTGGCAGGGGGCATTGGAGAATGGCTACACCTTC. It translates to CASSLKAWQGALENGYTF. The rearrangement links TRBV7-9 to TRBJ1-2; TRBD1 agrees at 8 bases. Germline assignment: CDR1 SEHNR and CDR2 FQNEAQ (reference sequence). The length of the CDR3 is 18 residues. V trimming: 2 bases; J trimming: 6 bases; junction bases outside the gene matches: 17.

This rearrangement joins TRBV15 to TRBJ2-7; possibly TRBD1 for D (6 bases). Germline V CDR1 and CDR2: LNHNV, YYDKDF (reference sequence). Trimming took off 0 bases at V and 2 bases at J, with 14 bases between the two ends. The length of the CDR3 is 16 residues. As DNA, the CDR3 is TGTGCCACCAGCAGAGATAGTTTGGACAGAACCTACGAGCAGTACTTC. It specifies CATSRDSLDRTYEQYF.

This clonotype has a handful of counts. This chain uses TRBV7-9 with TRBJ2-5, with a possible D match to TRBD1 (6 bases). The CDR3 contains 13 residues. The germline V and J ends were trimmed by 4 bases and 6 bases, with 12 bases remaining between them. CDR1 SEHNR and CDR2 FQNEAQ come from the germline V gene (reference sequence). The CDR3 sequence is CASSSQGRQTQYF. The CDR3 region has the DNA TGTGCCAGCAGCTCACAGGGTCGGCAGACCCAGTACTTC. Full variable domain (remainder filled in from reference TRBV7-9 and TRBJ2-5): DTGVSQNPRHKITKRGQNVTFRCDPISEHNRLYWYRQTLGQGPEFLTYFQNEAQLEKSRLLSDRFSAERPKGSFSTLEIQRTEQGDSAMYLCASSSQGRQTQYFGPGTRLLVL.

The V gene is TRBV5-1, the J gene TRBJ1-2; 11 bases fit TRBD1. The germline V gene has CDR1 SGHRS and CDR2 YFSETQ. This CDR3 has 15 residues. Trimming removed 4 bases from V and 7 bases from J; junction bases left unmatched: 9. The CDR3 region has the DNA TGCGCCAGCAGCCCGGGGACAGGGGGTTTAGGTGGCTACACCTTC. This sequence encodes CASSPGTGGLGGYTF. Complete variable domain (other parts from reference TRBV5-1 and TRBJ1-2): KAGVTQTPRYLIKTRGQQVTLSCSPISGHRSVSWYQQTPGQGLQFLFEYFSETQRNKGNFPGRFSGRQFSNSRSEMNVSTLELGDSALYLCASSPGTGGLGGYTFGSGTRLTVV.

In nucleotides, the CDR3 is TGTGCCAGCAGCCTGAAGGGGTCTGGAAACACCATATATTTT. This encodes CASSLKGSGNTIYF. The V and J genes are TRBV3-1 and TRBJ1-3; possibly TRBD1 for D (5 bases). This CDR3 region has 14 residues. The germline CDR1 and CDR2 sequences are LGHDT and YNNKEL (reference sequence). V was cut by 4 bases and J by 1 base, with 8 bases left in between.

Note on this clonotype: A much larger clone differs by one base, so this may be a read error. The chain joins TRBV6-1 to TRBJ2-7; the D gene is possibly TRBD1 (8 bases). CDR3 length: 14 residues. The germline V gene has CDR1 MNHNS and CDR2 SASEGT. For the CDR3, the DNA is TGTGCCAGCAGTGCACAGGGGGGGCCCTACGTGCAGTACTTC. Its protein product is CASSAQGGPYVQYF.

In its sample, this clonotype was seen once. One end of the junction does not line up with germline, which may come from a read error. This chain joins TRBV5-5 and TRBJ2-2, with 8 bases matching TRBD2. This CDR3 region has 16 residues. CDR1 SGHKS and CDR2 YYEKEE come from the germline V gene (reference sequence). The CDR3 region is CANSLAGGAKVGELFF. In DNA form, the CDR3 reads TGCGCCAACAGCTTGGCCGGGGGGGCCAAGGTCGGGGAGCTGTTTTTT. Complete variable domain (other parts from reference TRBV5-5 and TRBJ2-2): DAGVTQSPTHLIKTRGQQVTLRCSPISGHKSVSWYQQVLGQGPQFIFQYYEKEERGRGNFPDRFSARQFPNYSSELNVNALLLGDSALYLCANSLAGGAKVGELFFGEGSRLTVL.

This chain uses TRBV28 with TRBJ1-5; D may be TRBD1 (5 bases). The V gene lost 4 bases and the J gene lost 0 bases, with 13 bases spanning the gap. The CDR3 is 16 amino acids. Germline V gene sequence: CDR1 MDHEN, CDR2 SYDVKM. CDR3 protein: CASSSRGWNSNQPQHF. CDR3 DNA sequence: TGTGCCAGCAGTTCACGGGGGTGGAATAGCAATCAGCCCCAGCATTTT.

CDR3 nucleotide sequence: TGTGCCAACCCATCCTGGACAGACACTGAAGCTTTCTTT. It is translated as CANPSWTDTEAFF. This chain uses TRBV6-1 with TRBJ1-1; D is perhaps TRBD1 (6 bases). This CDR3 has 13 amino acids. Per germline, CDR1 MNHNS and CDR2 SASEGT. Trimming stripped 10 bases from V and 3 bases from J, with 15 bases between.

This clonotype was seen a few times. The chain is built from TRBV5-1 and TRBJ2-7, with 9 bases identical to TRBD1. V was pared by 0 bases and J by 3 bases, with 4 bases of the junction left unmatched. Germline V gene sequence: CDR1 SGHRS, CDR2 YFSETQ. This CDR3 is built from 15 residues. Here the CDR3 reads CASSLDGGQGYEQYF. CDR3 DNA sequence: TGCGCCAGCAGCTTGGACGGGGGACAGGGCTACGAGCAGTACTTC.